This T cell receptor beta chain was sequenced for a study of blood T cell repertoires in COVID-19. Study-level background: Researchers got acute and convalescent COVID-19 samples from the United States, Italy and Spain. PBMCs, B-cell-depleted T cells, or T cells provided the cDNA or gDNA that made up the material.

CDR3 length: 17 amino acids. Germline CDR1 reads MNHNS; CDR2 reads SASEGT. V was pared by 4 bases and J by 1 base, with 14 bases between. Method: immunoSEQ multiplex PCR; TCRdb's copy keeps in-frame clones and lacks some. The table lists roughly 380,000 clones, 89% of them singletons, with roughly 4% in the top ten. The chain employs TRBV6-1 and TRBJ1-6; possibly TRBD1 for D (6 bases). Sequenced: peripheral blood. The origin of this receptor is a woman aged 60-75 years with COVID-19, enrolled during active disease. The CDR3 is CASSAPRGASYNSPLHF. The CDR3 nucleotides are TGTGCCAGCAGTGCCCCCAGGGGAGCTTCCTATAATTCACCCCTCCACTTT.